This TCR beta chain was recovered during a study of STAT5B mutations in CD4+ large granular lymphocyte leukemia. Repertoires were generated with immunoSEQ multiplex PCR, while TCRdb's copy carries only in-frame clones and drops some. The repertoire consists of 25,000 to 30,000 clones, with just under 75% occurring once and the leading ten covering approximately 3%. Trimming took off 2 bases at V and 3 bases at J, with 14 bases between the two ends. CDR3 size: 15 residues. Germline V gene sequence: CDR1 SGHTA, CDR2 FQGNSA. The sequence was obtained from a human donor in good health. Sequenced material: CD4+ T cells from blood buffy coats. The chain is built from TRBV7-2 and TRBJ2-7, with TRBD2 as a possible D gene (6 bases). The CDR3 DNA is TGTGCCAGCAGCTTATTGCGGGAACCCTACTACGAGCAGTACTTC. Translating gives CASSLLREPYYEQYF.